These 28 T cell receptor beta chains were all obtained from the same sample, sequenced in a study of shared clonotypes between healthy human individuals. Generated by immunoSEQ multiplex PCR, the TCRdb table keeps only in-frame clones and is missing some. This sample carries about 79,000 clones, roughly three fifths of them seen once, and the ten largest clones take about 51%. Sequenced material: memory CD8+ T cells sorted from blood. Subset in this sample: CD45RO+ cells pooled with CCR7-negative TemRA cells. These receptor sequences come from a man in his thirties or forties in good health.

The sample holds a few counts of this clone. Other DNA sequences of this sample code for an identical CDR3. CDR3 bases: TGTGCCAGCAGCCCGAGCTACGAGCAGTACTTC. It translates to CASSPSYEQYF. The chain has TRBV11-2 and TRBJ2-7; D is unclear. The CDR3 runs to 11 residues. Germline CDR1 and CDR2: SGHAT and FQNNGV. V was trimmed by 5 bases and J by 3 bases, leaving 5 bases between them.

The V and J genes are TRBV5-6 and TRBJ2-7, with unresolved D. Germline lookup yields CDR1 SGHDT and CDR2 YYEEEE. V was shortened by 0 bases and J by 9 bases, with 13 bases between the two germline ends. This CDR3 is built from 13 residues. The CDR3 DNA is TGTGCCAGCAGCTTGGAAGGTCTTTCGGGGCAGTACTTC. Protein sequence: CASSLEGLSGQYF.

This sequence joins TRBV9 and TRBJ2-7; D unclear. Germline assignment: CDR1 SGDLS and CDR2 YYNGEE. V was trimmed by 8 bases and J by 5 bases, leaving 2 bases between them. CDR3 size: 8 residues. CDR3 nucleotide sequence: TGTGCCAGTCACGAGCAGTACTTC. It specifies CASHEQYF.

The rearrangement links TRBV27 to TRBJ2-7; a possible D gene is TRBD2 (5 bases). Trimming shortened V by 4 bases and J by 5 bases, and 12 bases separated the two germline ends. Germline-derived CDR1 and CDR2 are MNHEY and SMNVEV (reference sequence). The CDR3 loop spans 13 amino acids. CDR3 amino acids: CASSWGLGDEQYF. The CDR3, as DNA: TGTGCCAGCAGTTGGGGTTTGGGAGACGAGCAGTACTTC.

The chain has TRBV28 and TRBJ2-1; tentative D call: TRBD1 (6 bases). Germline CDR1 MDHEN, CDR2 SYDVKM. This CDR3 has 14 residues. Trimming stripped 7 bases from V and 5 bases from J, with 15 bases between. The CDR3 sequence is CASIQGNLNNEQFF. In DNA form, the CDR3 reads TGTGCCAGCATACAGGGAAACCTAAACAATGAGCAGTTCTTC.

This clone was seen only a few times. This chain joins TRBV10-3 and TRBJ1-2; D not resolved. Germline CDR1 is ENHRY and CDR2 is SYGVKD. Between the trimmed V and J ends, which lost 4 bases and 3 bases, there was a span of 9 bases. The CDR3 spans 13 residues. This CDR3 reads CAISVGWDYGYTF. The DNA of the CDR3 is TGTGCCATCAGTGTGGGTTGGGACTATGGCTACACCTTC.

This chain connects TRBV2 to TRBJ2-1; the match to TRBD2 covers 16 bases. CDR1 and CDR2 (germline): SNHLY, FYNNEI. V trimming: 3 bases; J trimming: 4 bases; junction bases outside the gene matches: 6. CDR3 length: 18 residues. CDR3 bases: TGTGCCAGCAGTGACGAGGGGACTAGCGGGAGGGTGTACAATGAGCAGTTCTTC. Translation gives CASSDEGTSGRVYNEQFF.

In its sample, this clone was seen a few times. The chain combines TRBV28 with TRBJ2-7; 8 positions match TRBD2. CDR1 is MDHEN and CDR2 is SYDVKM in the germline V gene. The CDR3 covers 16 residues. The V segment lost 5 bases and the J segment 2 bases; nucleotides outside the gene matches: 11. CDR3 DNA: TGTGCCAGCAGTACGAATGGGGGACTAGGGGCCTACGAGCAGTACTTC. Residues: CASSTNGGLGAYEQYF.

This chain uses TRBV6-5 with TRBJ2-7; the match to TRBD2 covers 12 bases. Germline V gene sequence: CDR1 MNHEY, CDR2 SVGAGI. The CDR3 totals 15 residues. Germline trimming cut 5 bases from V and 3 bases from J; bases unmatched to any gene: 5. The chain's CDR3 is CASSGQTSGSYEQYF. The CDR3 DNA follows: TGTGCCAGCAGTGGACAGACTAGCGGGAGCTACGAGCAGTACTTC.

V gene TRBV27 combines with J gene TRBJ2-7; D is uncertain. V gave up 5 bases and J gave up 3 bases, with 11 bases separating them. The CDR3 consists of 13 residues. Per germline, CDR1 MNHEY and CDR2 SMNVEV (reference sequence). The CDR3 is CASSHSEYYEQYF. In nucleotides, the CDR3 is TGTGCCAGCAGTCACTCAGAGTACTACGAGCAGTACTTC.

The chain carries TRBV28 and TRBJ2-1; D perhaps matches TRBD2 (6 bases). CDR1 is MDHEN and CDR2 is SYDVKM in the germline V gene. The length of the CDR3 is 13 residues. The V end was cut by 5 bases, the J end by 6 bases, with 11 bases between. CDR3 amino acids: CASSVGTLNEQFF. The DNA for the CDR3 is TGTGCCAGCAGTGTAGGGACTCTCAATGAGCAGTTCTTC.

The rearrangement uses TRBV27 and TRBJ2-1; a weak D match, TRBD2 (5 bases). The CDR3 is 12 amino acids. CDR1 and CDR2 from the germline V gene are MNHEY and SMNVEV (reference sequence). V was cut by 5 bases and J by 9 bases, with 11 bases left in between. The chain's CDR3 is CASSPGRGEQFF. The CDR3 nucleotides are TGTGCCAGCAGTCCCGGACGGGGTGAGCAGTTCTTC.

This clone was detected ten times or more. This chain joins TRBV14 and TRBJ2-1; 8 bases are shared with TRBD2. CDR1 SGHDN and CDR2 FVKESK come from the germline V gene. The CDR3 covers 14 residues. V was pared by 4 bases and J by 9 bases, with 8 bases of the junction left unmatched. CDR3 residues: CASSPREGYGEQFF. The CDR3 bases are TGTGCCAGCAGCCCTCGGGAGGGATACGGTGAGCAGTTCTTC.

The chain is built from TRBV30 and TRBJ2-3; 12 bases fit TRBD2. The germline gives CDR1 GTSNPN, CDR2 SVGIG (reference sequence). The CDR3 runs 14 residues. The V and J ends lost 1 base and 4 bases, in that order; junction bases with no gene match: 0. The CDR3 sequence: CAWSGLAGADTQYF. The CDR3 DNA reads as TGTGCCTGGAGTGGACTAGCGGGAGCAGATACGCAGTATTTT.

V usage is TRBV4-2 and J usage is TRBJ2-3, with 11 bases fitting TRBD2. V shed 5 bases, J shed 5 bases, and the junction held 15 bases outside the gene matches. In germline, CDR1 is LGHNA, CDR2 YNFKEQ. This CDR3 is built from 18 residues. CDR3 in amino acids: CASSSPDLTSGIGDTQYF. For the CDR3, the DNA is TGTGCCAGCAGCTCCCCAGACTTGACTAGCGGGATTGGAGATACGCAGTATTTT.

This clone was found a few times. This rearrangement joins TRBV7-8 to TRBJ2-3; 13 bases align to TRBD2. The length of the CDR3 is 16 residues. Trimming removed 5 bases from V and 5 bases from J; junction bases left unmatched: 7. Germline CDR1 SGHVS, CDR2 FQNEAQ. CDR3 residues: CASSRGLAGYGDTQYF. CDR3 DNA: TGTGCCAGCAGCAGGGGACTAGCGGGATACGGAGATACGCAGTATTTT.

The chain recombines TRBV27 with TRBJ1-2, with D possibly TRBD1 on 5 matching bases. Per the germline V gene, CDR1 is MNHEY and CDR2 is SMNVEV (reference sequence). V was clipped by 4 bases and J by 5 bases, with 17 bases between them. The CDR3 sequence is 15 residues long. CDR3: CASSSFLEGFYGYTF. For the CDR3, the DNA is TGTGCCAGCAGTTCTTTCCTGGAGGGGTTTTATGGCTACACCTTC.

This rearrangement joins TRBV5-1 to TRBJ2-3; possible D gene TRBD2, 5 bases. The CDR3 length is 14 residues. CDR1 and CDR2 from the germline V gene are SGHRS and YFSETQ. Between the trimmed V and J ends, which lost 4 bases and 2 bases, there was a span of 11 bases. Here the CDR3 DNA reads TGCGCCAGCAGCCCGGAGCGGAACACAGATACGCAGTATTTT. It is translated as CASSPERNTDTQYF. Variable domain in full (rest from reference TRBV5-1 and TRBJ2-3): KAGVTQTPRYLIKTRGQQVTLSCSPISGHRSVSWYQQTPGQGLQFLFEYFSETQRNKGNFPGRFSGRQFSNSRSEMNVSTLELGDSALYLCASSPERNTDTQYFGPGTRLTVL.

The chain couples TRBV7-8 to TRBJ1-3; 7 bases agree with TRBD1. CDR3 length equals 15 residues. The V gene end was trimmed by 5 bases and the J gene end by 5 bases; junction bases not matched to a gene: 9. In germline, CDR1 is SGHVS, CDR2 FQNEAQ. The CDR3 loop is CASSQSRTGRNTIYF. Here the CDR3 DNA reads TGTGCCAGCAGCCAAAGCCGGACAGGAAGAAACACCATATATTTT.

This clone was seen once. CDR3 region: CASSSGLAGVGIQYF. The CDR3 nucleotides read TGTGCCAGCAGTTCTGGACTAGCGGGAGTTGGCATTCAGTACTTC. J is TRBJ2-4 and V is TRBV27, with TRBD2 matching 13 bases. V was pared by 4 bases and J by 9 bases, with 6 bases of the junction left unmatched. Germline values: CDR1 MNHEY, CDR2 SMNVEV (reference sequence). The CDR3 spans 15 residues.

The chain links TRBV6-1 to TRBJ2-1, with D maybe TRBD1 (6 bases). This CDR3 spans 15 amino acids. CDR1 and CDR2 from the germline V gene are MNHNS and SASEGT. V lost 6 bases and J lost 3, with 15 bases in between. The CDR3 spells CASSRTGTLYNEQFF. In DNA form, the CDR3 reads TGTGCCAGCAGCCGAACAGGGACCCTCTACAATGAGCAGTTCTTC.

The chain carries TRBV4-1 and TRBJ2-1, with D uncertain. Trimming removed 3 bases at V and 9 bases at J, with 12 bases between. CDR1 is MGHRA, CDR2 YSYEKL, per germline. The CDR3 contains 13 residues. The CDR3 sequence: CASSQGFGVEQFF. In DNA form, the CDR3 reads TGCGCCAGCAGCCAGGGATTTGGTGTTGAGCAGTTCTTC.

The chain links TRBV4-3 to TRBJ1-4; perhaps TRBD1 as D (5 bases). CDR3 length: 19 amino acids. CDR1 LGHNA and CDR2 YSLEER come from the germline V gene. V shed 0 bases and J shed 13 bases, with 30 bases lying between them. CDR3 DNA sequence: TGCGCCAGCAGCCAAGACCAATTAACAACAGCGGGTGCTATTGGGGGACTGTTTTTT. Protein sequence: CASSQDQLTTAGAIGGLFF.

This clone was found a few times. The chain employs TRBV29-1 and TRBJ2-5, with 12 bases that match TRBD1. CDR3 length: 14 amino acids. The germline CDR1 and CDR2 sequences are SQVTM and ANQGSEA. The J segment lost 1 base and the V segment lost 7 bases, leaving 4 bases of the junction unmatched. The CDR3 reads CSARDRGPQETQYF. The CDR3 DNA sequence: TGCAGCGCCCGGGACAGGGGGCCCCAAGAGACCCAGTACTTC.

The chain combines TRBV30 with TRBJ2-1, with a weak D call TRBD2 (5 bases). V lost 1 base, J lost 8 bases, and 12 bases lay in between. CDR3 length: 13 amino acids. Germline CDR1 GTSNPN, CDR2 SVGIG (reference sequence). In DNA, the CDR3 is TGTGCCTGGAGTGCACTAGGGCCAGATGAGCAGTTCTTC. Protein sequence: CAWSALGPDEQFF. The variable domain in full, completed from reference TRBV30 and TRBJ2-1, reads SQTIHQWPATLVQPVGSPLSLECTVEGTSNPNLYWYRQAAGRGLQLLFYSVGIGQISSEVPQNLSASRPQDRQFILSSKKLLLSDSGFYLCAWSALGPDEQFFGPGTRLTVL.

The count of this clone is one. The chain couples TRBV29-1 to TRBJ2-7; tentative D call: TRBD1 (5 bases). The germline V and J ends were trimmed by 3 bases and 1 base, with 7 bases remaining between them. Looked up from germline, CDR1 is SQVTM and CDR2 is ANQGSEA. This CDR3 region has 12 residues. Written as DNA, the CDR3 is TGCAGCGTTGAGGGGCAGTCCTACGAGCAGTACTTC. Amino acids: CSVEGQSYEQYF.

In regard to this clone: Different DNA sequences within this sample yield the same CDR3. The chain joins TRBV5-1 to TRBJ2-6; no clear D gene. The V end was cut by 1 base, the J end by 0 bases, with 2 bases between. The CDR3 has 14 residues. The germline gives CDR1 SGHRS, CDR2 YFSETQ. The CDR3 DNA reads as TGCGCCAGCAGCTTGTCCTCTGGGGCCAACGTCCTGACTTTC. Translated: CASSLSSGANVLTF.

The chain couples TRBV7-8 to TRBJ2-3, with 15 bases lining up with TRBD2. V lost 5 bases to trimming and J lost 10 bases; unmatched junction nucleotides: 7. Germline V gives CDR1 SGHVS, CDR2 FQNEAQ. The CDR3 is 15 amino acids. The CDR3 is CASSGEGTSGRPQYF. The CDR3 nucleotides read TGTGCCAGCAGCGGGGAAGGGACTAGCGGGAGGCCGCAGTATTTT.